This passage covers 25 T cell receptor beta chains from one sample sequenced in a study of identical twins. TCRdb used MiXCR to reprocess the 5' RACE reads, holding one entry per CDR3 protein. The sample records more than 600,000 distinct CDR3 sequences, approximately 18% being singletons. This sample was also put to use in a study of T cells expressing NK-cell markers.

The sample consisted of PBMCs. All receptors come from a woman aged 18-29 years in good health.

In its sample, this clonotype was seen a few times. The chain carries TRBV10-3 and TRBJ2-6, with 10 nucleotides matching TRBD2. CDR1 is ENHRY and CDR2 is SYGVKD in the germline V gene. The CDR3 totals 18 residues. With 6 bases clipped from V and 0 bases from J, the junction kept 8 bases outside the gene matches. The CDR3 loop reads CAIRLGLAAASGANVLTF. The CDR3 DNA sequence: TGTGCCATCAGGTTAGGACTAGCGGCCGCCTCTGGGGCCAACGTCCTGACTTTC.

This clonotype was seen repeatedly, ten times or more. The chain has TRBV15 and TRBJ1-2; perhaps TRBD1 as D (5 bases). Germline CDR1 reads LNHNV; CDR2 reads YYDKDF (reference sequence). The CDR3 runs 14 residues. V was clipped by 1 base and J by 6 bases, with 12 bases between them. DNA for the CDR3: TGTGCCACCAGCAGAGTCAGGGAACCTAATGGCTACACCTTC. Its translation is CATSRVREPNGYTF.

This clonotype was found many times. J is TRBJ2-2 and V is TRBV4-3, with 7 bases fitting TRBD2. The ends lost 8 bases at V and 0 bases at J; junction bases unmatched: 0. CDR3 size: 13 residues. Germline loops: CDR1 LGHNA, CDR2 YSLEER. The CDR3 coding sequence is TGCGCCAGCGGGACTACGAACACCGGGGAGCTGTTTTTT. Protein product: CASGTTNTGELFF.

The chain couples TRBV5-1 to TRBJ2-7; no clear D gene. This CDR3 has 13 residues. Germline CDR1 SGHRS, CDR2 YFSETQ. The V end was cut by 8 bases, the J end by 0 bases, with 12 bases between. CDR3 loop: CASAGPHSYEQYF. CDR3 nucleotide sequence: TGCGCCAGTGCCGGGCCCCACTCCTACGAGCAGTACTTC.

Ten or more counts support this clonotype. This rearrangement joins TRBV27 to TRBJ2-4, with 8 bases matching TRBD2. V lost 7 bases to trimming and J lost 6 bases; unmatched junction nucleotides: 2. In germline, CDR1 is MNHEY, CDR2 SMNVEV (reference sequence). This CDR3 comprises 12 residues. The CDR3 DNA reads as TGTGCCAGCAAGGCGGGGGGAAACATTCAGTACTTC. Protein product: CASKAGGNIQYF.

The chain combines TRBV12-3 or TRBV12-4 with TRBJ1-5; D is uncertain. The CDR3 has 15 amino acids. V dropped 7 bases and J dropped 0 bases, with 13 bases sitting between them. CDR3 in DNA: TGTGCCAGCAAGGGCGCGACACATAGCAATCAGCCCCAGCATTTT. Encoded protein: CASKGATHSNQPQHF.

In this sample, this clonotype turned up a few times. The rearrangement links TRBV5-1 to TRBJ2-1, with D perhaps matching TRBD1 or TRBD2 (5 bases each). This CDR3 spans 17 amino acids. The V end was cut by 3 bases, the J end by 9 bases, with 25 bases between. Looked up from germline, CDR1 is SGHRS and CDR2 is YFSETQ. CDR3 sequence (DNA): TGCGCCAGCAGCTCCCTTGTCGTGGGGGAGTACAATGCTGAGCAGTTCTTC. Translation gives CASSSLVVGEYNAEQFF.

The chain has TRBV12-3 or TRBV12-4 and TRBJ2-7, with D possibly matching TRBD2 (6 bases). V lost 0 bases and J 11 bases, leaving 14 bases between the germline ends. This CDR3 has 13 residues. CDR3 bases: TGTGCCAGCAGTTTAGCGAGGGGAGGCCATGAGTACTTC. Protein product: CASSLARGGHEYF.

The V gene is TRBV12-3 or TRBV12-4, the J gene TRBJ2-1, with 7 positions matching TRBD2. Trimming at V came to 6 bases and at J to 9 bases, leaving 5 bases not matched to a gene. The CDR3 is made up of 12 amino acids. The chain's CDR3 is CASRRLAGEQFF. CDR3 DNA: TGTGCCAGCAGGCGACTAGCTGGTGAGCAGTTCTTC.

This clonotype was detected a few times. The chain's CDR3 is CASSFSRGKSGYTF. The CDR3, as DNA: TGTGCCAGCAGCTTTTCCAGGGGGAAGAGTGGCTACACCTTC. The V call is TRBV7-8, the J call TRBJ1-2; 7 bases align to TRBD1. J lost 7 bases, V lost 3 bases, and 8 bases had no gene match. This CDR3 is 14 amino acids long. Germline V gene sequence: CDR1 SGHVS, CDR2 FQNEAQ.

This clonotype was recorded many times. CDR3 protein: CASSPAGVNQPQHF. CDR3 DNA: TGTGCCAGCAGCCCCGCCGGGGTCAATCAGCCCCAGCATTTT. This chain joins TRBV7-2 and TRBJ1-5, with D hard to call. Trimming cost V 5 bases and J 3 bases, with 11 bases left between them. The CDR3 is 14 amino acids. The V gene's germline CDR1 is SGHTA and CDR2 FQGNSA.

This clonotype has more than one count but fewer than ten. The V gene is TRBV9, the J gene TRBJ2-1; 12 bases map to TRBD1. Germline assignment: CDR1 SGDLS and CDR2 YYNGEE. Trimming took 1 base from V and 6 from J; bases not matched to a gene: 17. The CDR3 runs to 20 residues. CDR3 amino acids: CASSVSTPGQGARVSNEQFF. CDR3 in DNA: TGTGCCAGCAGCGTATCTACCCCGGGACAGGGGGCCCGAGTTAGCAATGAGCAGTTCTTC.

The chain links TRBV4-2 to TRBJ2-1, with D perhaps TRBD2 (5 bases). CDR3 length: 16 residues. Germline CDR1 LGHNA, CDR2 YNFKEQ. The V and J ends lost 4 bases and 7 bases respectively, with 20 bases between them. In DNA, the CDR3 is TGTGCCAGCAGCCGCCCCCAGGACTGGGATTCGAATGAGCAGTTCTTC. As protein: CASSRPQDWDSNEQFF.

The V gene is TRBV12-3 or TRBV12-4, the J gene TRBJ2-6, with D maybe TRBD1 (6 bases). Trimming removed 7 bases from V and 2 bases from J, with 21 bases in between. The CDR3 spans 18 residues. The CDR3, as DNA: TGTGCCAGCACCCTACAGGGCCCGACGAGAACTGGGGCCAACGTCCTGACTTTC. It specifies CASTLQGPTRTGANVLTF.

This clonotype was counted ten times or more. This rearrangement joins TRBV6-5 to TRBJ2-7; 7 bases are shared with TRBD1. The germline gives CDR1 MNHEY, CDR2 SVGAGI. The CDR3 contains 14 residues. With 4 bases clipped from V and 2 bases from J, the junction kept 5 bases outside the gene matches. The CDR3 coding sequence is TGTGCCAGCAGTTTTAGAGGGACAGCCTACGAGCAGTACTTC. As protein: CASSFRGTAYEQYF.

V and J are TRBV18 and TRBJ2-4; D might be TRBD2 (7 bases). This CDR3 contains 15 residues. With 2 bases removed from V and 9 bases from J, the gap between germline ends came to 17 bases. The V gene's germline CDR1 is KGHSH and CDR2 LQKENI. This chain's CDR3 is CASSPAGALGGIQYF. The DNA for the CDR3 is TGTGCCAGCTCACCAGCGGGGGCGCTTGGAGGCATTCAGTACTTC.

This clonotype occurred a few times. This chain uses TRBV18 with TRBJ2-1, with 14 bases identical to TRBD2. The CDR3 length is 16 residues. Germline CDR1 KGHSH, CDR2 LQKENI. Trimming cost V 3 bases and J 10 bases; bases outside gene matches: 8. The CDR3 DNA is TGTGCCAGCTCACCTACCGGGACTAGCGGGAGAGGAGAGCAGTTCTTC. Translation gives CASSPTGTSGRGEQFF.

Only a few counts were recorded for this clonotype. The chain couples TRBV12-3 or TRBV12-4 to TRBJ2-7, with 14 bases that match TRBD2. The CDR3 sequence is 16 residues long. V trimming: 1 base; J trimming: 4 bases; junction bases outside the gene matches: 3. This chain's CDR3 is CASSLGTSGRRYEQYF. The CDR3, as DNA: TGTGCCAGCAGTTTAGGGACTAGCGGGAGGAGATACGAGCAGTACTTC.

In its sample, this clonotype was seen a few times. One junction end disagrees with the germline gene, perhaps due to a read error. V and J are TRBV12-3 or TRBV12-4 and TRBJ2-5, with D possibly TRBD2 on 6 matching bases. The CDR3 totals 12 residues. The CDR3 sequence: CATSLGGETQYF. Here the CDR3 DNA reads TGTGCCACCAGTCTCGGGGGAGAGACCCAGTACTTC.

This clonotype has more than one count but fewer than ten. The chain uses TRBV6-5 and TRBJ1-2; 7 bases align to TRBD1. CDR1 MNHEY and CDR2 SVGAGI come from the germline V gene. This CDR3 region has 11 residues. V lost 10 bases and J lost 6; bases outside the gene matches: 5. The CDR3: CATGGLDGYTF. The CDR3 coding sequence is TGTGCCACAGGGGGGTTGGATGGCTACACCTTC.

The rearrangement links TRBV7-2 to TRBJ2-6; no definite D call. Trimming took off 3 bases at V and 4 bases at J, with 10 bases between the two ends. There are 15 residues in the CDR3. In germline, CDR1 is SGHTA, CDR2 FQGNSA. The CDR3 region has the DNA TGTGCCAGCAGCTTGTGGCGCTCCGGGGCCAACGTCCTGACTTTC. As protein: CASSLWRSGANVLTF.

V usage is TRBV4-3 and J usage is TRBJ2-2; D may be TRBD2 (5 bases). CDR1 and CDR2 (germline): LGHNA, YSLEER. The CDR3 contains 15 residues. The V gene lost 0 bases and the J gene lost 6 bases, with 11 bases spanning the gap. CDR3 bases: TGCGCCAGCAGCCAAGAGAATGTCGGGGCCGGGGAGCTGTTTTTT. Amino acid sequence: CASSQENVGAGELFF.

The J gene is TRBJ2-1, the V gene TRBV29-1; tentatively, D is TRBD2 (5 bases). The CDR3 extends over 14 amino acids. Germline CDR1 is SQVTM and CDR2 is ANQGSEA. Trimming removed 4 bases at V and 4 bases at J, with 14 bases between. The DNA for the CDR3 is TGCAGCGTTGGGTCGTCTAGCAGATACAATGAGCAGTTCTTC. Its translation: CSVGSSSRYNEQFF.

V usage is TRBV12-5 and J usage is TRBJ2-3, with D perhaps TRBD2 (6 bases). Per germline, CDR1 LGHNT and CDR2 FRNRAP. This CDR3 is built from 14 residues. Trimming pared 6 bases from V and 6 bases from J, leaving 16 bases between. The chain's CDR3 is CASGLGRDGDTQYF. The CDR3, as DNA: TGTGCTAGTGGCCTAGGGCGGGATGGGGATACGCAGTATTTT.

This clonotype was seen only a few times. The chain carries TRBV5-6 and TRBJ2-7; D is ambiguous. This CDR3 region has 13 residues. Germline V CDR1 and CDR2: SGHDT, YYEEEE. The ends were cut back, 4 bases at V and 6 bases at J, with 14 bases in the middle. CDR3 sequence reads: CASSQVENSEQYF. The CDR3 DNA sequence: TGTGCCAGCAGCCAAGTCGAAAACAGCGAGCAGTACTTC.